Shown below are 7 T cell receptor beta chains from a single sample sequenced in a study of response to subunit inactivated influenza vaccine (dated by TCRdb to 2017 to 2018). Preparation of the library involved RT-PCR. TCRdb shows the sequencer as Illumina HiSeq 2500. TCRdb reworked the public reads: Q25 trimming with fastp, MiXCR clone assembly, productive beta chains retained. Every entry covers one CDR3 protein and lists the most common genes and DNA from its rows. For this sample there are approximately 700,000 distinct CDR3 sequences; approximately 15% appear just once. Clones ranked in the top ten supply roughly 6.4% of the sample. The starting material was PBMCs from blood, obtained 14 to 15 days before vaccination. All receptors come from a man aged 45-65 years who received an inactivated influenza vaccine. Donor details come from another sample of the same person, matched by shared clones.

This clonotype was detected a few times. The chain is built from TRBV2 and TRBJ2-3; 7 bases fit TRBD2. CDR1 is SNHLY, CDR2 FYNNEI, per germline. Trimming took 3 bases from V and 0 from J; bases not matched to a gene: 6. The CDR3 has 16 amino acids. This CDR3 is CASSETSRLSTDTQYF. The CDR3 region has the DNA TGTGCCAGCAGTGAGACTAGCAGACTCAGCACAGATACGCAGTATTTT.

The chain links TRBV13 to TRBJ2-5; the D gene is possibly TRBD2 (6 bases). This CDR3 contains 14 residues. V lost 4 bases and J 4 bases, leaving 13 bases between the germline ends. CDR1 PRHDT and CDR2 FYEKMQ come from the germline V gene (reference sequence). CDR3 coding DNA: TGTGCCAGCAGCTCCGGACTATCCGGAGAGACCCAGTACTTC. Translation: CASSSGLSGETQYF.

This clonotype has only a few counts. The genes are TRBV6-1 and TRBJ1-1; D gene uncertain. The CDR3 spans 14 residues. Germline V CDR1 and CDR2: MNHNS, SASEGT. Between the trimmed V and J ends, which lost 8 bases and 5 bases, there was a span of 18 bases. CDR3 sequence: CASHTGGLRTEAFF. As DNA, the CDR3 is TGTGCCAGCCATACGGGTGGGCTACGGACTGAAGCTTTCTTT.

In this sample, this clonotype turned up a few times. The rearrangement joins TRBV20-1 to TRBJ2-5; D call uncertain. Deletions cut 2 bases from V and 2 bases from J, with 12 bases between. Germline values: CDR1 DFQATT, CDR2 SNEGSKA (reference sequence). The length of the CDR3 is 14 residues. CDR3 loop: CSARKPESQETQYF. DNA for the CDR3: TGCAGTGCTAGAAAACCCGAGAGTCAAGAGACCCAGTACTTC.

The chain carries TRBV20-1 and TRBJ2-5; D gene uncertain. Looked up from germline, CDR1 is DFQATT and CDR2 is SNEGSKA (reference sequence). V was trimmed by 0 bases and J by 2 bases, leaving 7 bases between them. The length of the CDR3 is 13 residues. The CDR3 DNA reads TGCAGTGCTAGAGATGCAGCGCAAGAGACCCAGTACTTC. This gives the protein CSARDAAQETQYF.

In this sample, this clonotype turned up once. The gene calls are TRBV30 and TRBJ1-1, with unresolved D. The germline V and J ends were trimmed by 0 bases and 5 bases, with 7 bases remaining between them. The CDR3 contains 12 residues. Germline values: CDR1 GTSNPN, CDR2 SVGIG (reference sequence). The CDR3 DNA is TGTGCCTGGAGTGTATGGGGAACTGAAGCTTTCTTT. As protein: CAWSVWGTEAFF.

This clonotype appeared a few times. This chain joins TRBV19 and TRBJ1-1; unclear D gene. V dropped 5 bases and J dropped 0 bases, with 7 bases sitting between them. Germline CDR1 is LNHDA and CDR2 is SQIVND (reference sequence). The CDR3 extends over 13 amino acids. The CDR3 sequence: CASSANLNTEAFF. The CDR3 coding sequence is TGTGCCAGTAGTGCGAACCTGAACACTGAAGCTTTCTTT.